This T cell receptor (beta chain) came from a study of T-cell reconstitution after alpha-beta-depleted transplantation in children. Regarding the study as a whole: Alpha-beta T cells present about two months after transplant were reported to originate from several hundred expanded graft clones. It was surviving recipient T cells and thymic progenitors that gave some patients high TCRbeta diversity at day 60. Once a year had passed after transplant, T-cell counts and diversity came mostly from newly produced T cells.

Preparation of the TCRbeta library was carried out with unique molecular identifiers. TCRdb re-called the PCR reads with MiXCR, one entry per CDR3 protein. The sample carries 55,000 to 65,000 distinct CDR3 sequences, 44% recorded once. Trimming removed 0 bases at V and 2 bases at J, with 10 bases between. CDR1 is DFQATT and CDR2 is SNEGSKA in the germline V gene (reference sequence). The CDR3 runs to 14 residues. Concerning this clonotype itself: The antigen is undetermined.

The sequence derives from a male patient between 10 and 17 years old who had a stem cell transplant for acute lymphoblastic leukemia, so the T cells may come from the graft donor. The rearrangement uses TRBV20-1 and TRBJ1-1; D is uncertain. This material consisted of PBMCs, mostly from graft donor cells, taken 360 days after TCRalphabeta/CD19-depleted stem cell transplant. In nucleotides, the CDR3 is TGCAGTGCTAGAGATAGGGCAGGCAACACTGAAGCTTTCTTT. The encoded protein is CSARDRAGNTEAFF.